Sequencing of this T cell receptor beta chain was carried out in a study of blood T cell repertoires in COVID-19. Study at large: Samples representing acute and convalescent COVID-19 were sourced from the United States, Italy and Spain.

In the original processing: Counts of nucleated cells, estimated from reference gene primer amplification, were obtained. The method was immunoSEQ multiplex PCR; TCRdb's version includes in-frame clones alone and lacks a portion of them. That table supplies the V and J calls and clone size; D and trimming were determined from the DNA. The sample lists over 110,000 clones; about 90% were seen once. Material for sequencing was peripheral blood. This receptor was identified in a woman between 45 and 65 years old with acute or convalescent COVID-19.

The CDR3 nucleotides are TGTGCCAGCAGCGTAGATATAGTACATGAAAAACTGTTTTTT. Protein: CASSVDIVHEKLFF. The chain combines TRBV9 with TRBJ1-4; D ambiguous. CDR3 length equals 14 residues. Germline-derived CDR1 and CDR2 are SGDLS and YYNGEE. Trimming removed 0 bases from V and 6 bases from J, with 9 bases in between.